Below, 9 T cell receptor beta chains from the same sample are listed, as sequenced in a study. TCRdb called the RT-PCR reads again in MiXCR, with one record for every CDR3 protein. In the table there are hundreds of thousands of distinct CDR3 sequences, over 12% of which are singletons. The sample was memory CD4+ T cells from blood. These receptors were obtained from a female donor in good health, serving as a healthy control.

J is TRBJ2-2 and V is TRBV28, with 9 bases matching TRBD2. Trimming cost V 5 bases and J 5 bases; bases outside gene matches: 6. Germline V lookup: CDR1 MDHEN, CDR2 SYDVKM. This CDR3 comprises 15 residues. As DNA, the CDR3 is TGTGCCAGCAGTCCCATAGCGGGAGCGACCGGGGAGCTGTTTTTT. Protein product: CASSPIAGATGELFF.

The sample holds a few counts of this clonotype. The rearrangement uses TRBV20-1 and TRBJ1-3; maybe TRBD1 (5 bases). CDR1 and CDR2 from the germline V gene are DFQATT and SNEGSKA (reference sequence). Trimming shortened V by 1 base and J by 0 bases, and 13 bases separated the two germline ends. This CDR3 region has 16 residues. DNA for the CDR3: TGCAGTGCTAGAGCGAACGGGACCTACTCTGGAAACACCATATATTTT. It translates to CSARANGTYSGNTIYF.

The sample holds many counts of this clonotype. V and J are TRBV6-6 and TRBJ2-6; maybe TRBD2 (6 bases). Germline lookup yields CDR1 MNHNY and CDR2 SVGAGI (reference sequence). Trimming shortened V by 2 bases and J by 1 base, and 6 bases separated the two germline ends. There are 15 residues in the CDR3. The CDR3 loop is CASSYGGSGANVLTF. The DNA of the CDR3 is TGTGCCAGCAGTTACGGGGGGTCTGGGGCCAACGTCCTGACTTTC.

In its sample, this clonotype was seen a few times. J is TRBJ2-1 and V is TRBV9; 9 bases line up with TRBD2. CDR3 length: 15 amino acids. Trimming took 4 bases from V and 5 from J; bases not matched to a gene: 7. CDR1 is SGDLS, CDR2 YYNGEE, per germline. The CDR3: CASSPRGGRDNEQFF. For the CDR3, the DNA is TGTGCCAGCAGCCCCCGAGGCGGGAGGGACAATGAGCAGTTCTTC.

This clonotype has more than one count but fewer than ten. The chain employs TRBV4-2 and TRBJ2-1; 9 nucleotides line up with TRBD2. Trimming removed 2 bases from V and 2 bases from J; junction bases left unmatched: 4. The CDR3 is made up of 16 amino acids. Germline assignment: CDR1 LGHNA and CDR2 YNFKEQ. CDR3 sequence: CASSQSSGRTYNEQFF. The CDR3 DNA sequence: TGTGCCAGCAGCCAATCAAGCGGGAGGACCTACAATGAGCAGTTCTTC.

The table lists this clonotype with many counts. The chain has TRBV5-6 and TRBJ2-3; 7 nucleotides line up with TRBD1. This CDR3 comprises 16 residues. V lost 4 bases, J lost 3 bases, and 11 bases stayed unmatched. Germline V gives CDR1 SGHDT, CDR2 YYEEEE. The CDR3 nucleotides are TGTGCCAGCAGCCGACTGACAGGGTCGGCGACAGATACGCAGTATTTT. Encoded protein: CASSRLTGSATDTQYF.

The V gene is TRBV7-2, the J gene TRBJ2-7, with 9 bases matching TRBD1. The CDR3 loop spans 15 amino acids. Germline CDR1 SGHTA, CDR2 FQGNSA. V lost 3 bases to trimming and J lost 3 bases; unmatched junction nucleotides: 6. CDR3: CASSLQQGALYEQYF. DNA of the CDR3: TGTGCCAGCAGCTTGCAACAGGGGGCGCTCTACGAGCAGTACTTC.

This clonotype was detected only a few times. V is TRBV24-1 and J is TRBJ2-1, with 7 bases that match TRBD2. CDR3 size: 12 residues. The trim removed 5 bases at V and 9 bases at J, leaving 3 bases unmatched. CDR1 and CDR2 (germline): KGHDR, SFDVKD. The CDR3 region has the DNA TGTGCCACCAGTGTACCGGGAGGTGAGCAGTTCTTC. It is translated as CATSVPGGEQFF.

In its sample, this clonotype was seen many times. For the CDR3, the DNA is TGCAGGGCAAACCGGGACAGTACTCCCTCTCCCAATGAGCAGTTCTTC. Its translation is CRANRDSTPSPNEQFF. The rearrangement links TRBV20-1 to TRBJ2-1; 7 nucleotides match TRBD1. This CDR3 is built from 16 residues. The germline V gene has CDR1 DFQATT and CDR2 SNEGSKA (reference sequence).